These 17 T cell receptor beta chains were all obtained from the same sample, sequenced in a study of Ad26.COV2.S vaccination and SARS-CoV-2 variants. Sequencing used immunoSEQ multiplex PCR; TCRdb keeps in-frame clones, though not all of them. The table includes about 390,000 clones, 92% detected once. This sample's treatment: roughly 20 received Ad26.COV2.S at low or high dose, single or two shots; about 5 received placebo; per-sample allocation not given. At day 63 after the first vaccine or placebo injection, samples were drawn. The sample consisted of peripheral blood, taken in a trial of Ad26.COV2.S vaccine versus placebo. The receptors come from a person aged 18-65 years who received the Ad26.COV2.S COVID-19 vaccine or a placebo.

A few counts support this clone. The CDR3 reads CASSQGPGGSSTDTQYF. CDR3 DNA: TGCGCCAGCAGCCAAGGCCCCGGGGGGTCTAGCACAGATACGCAGTATTTT. The chain joins TRBV4-3 to TRBJ2-3; 7 bases agree with TRBD2. Trimming cost V 1 base and J 0 bases; bases outside gene matches: 7. In germline, CDR1 is LGHNA, CDR2 YSLEER. This CDR3 region has 17 residues.

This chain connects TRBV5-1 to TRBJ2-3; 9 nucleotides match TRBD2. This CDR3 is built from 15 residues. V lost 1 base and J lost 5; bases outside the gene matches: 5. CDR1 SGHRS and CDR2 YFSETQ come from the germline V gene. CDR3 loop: CASSLSAGGLDTQYF. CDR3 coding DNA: TGCGCCAGCAGCTTGTCGGCGGGGGGGTTAGATACGCAGTATTTT.

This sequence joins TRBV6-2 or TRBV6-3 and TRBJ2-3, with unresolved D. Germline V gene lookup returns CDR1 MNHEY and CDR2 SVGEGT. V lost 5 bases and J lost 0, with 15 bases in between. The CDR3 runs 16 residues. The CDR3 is CASSRHTVTSTDTQYF. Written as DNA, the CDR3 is TGTGCCAGCAGTCGCCACACGGTGACAAGCACAGATACGCAGTATTTT.

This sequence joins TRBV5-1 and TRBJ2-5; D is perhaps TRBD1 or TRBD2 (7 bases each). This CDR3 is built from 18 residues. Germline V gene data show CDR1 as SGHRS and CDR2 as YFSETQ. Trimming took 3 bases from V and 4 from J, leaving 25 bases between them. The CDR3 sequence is CASSSYVPGQWEGETQYF. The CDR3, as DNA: TGCGCCAGCAGCTCATACGTACCGGGACAGTGGGAGGGAGAGACCCAGTACTTC.

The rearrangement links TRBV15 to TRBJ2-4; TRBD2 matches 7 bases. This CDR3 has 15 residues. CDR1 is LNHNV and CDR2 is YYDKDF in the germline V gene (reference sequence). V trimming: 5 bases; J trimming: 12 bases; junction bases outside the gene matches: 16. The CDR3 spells CATSPIGSFGGGQYF. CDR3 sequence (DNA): TGTGCCACCAGCCCCATTGGGTCTTTTGGCGGGGGTCAGTACTTC. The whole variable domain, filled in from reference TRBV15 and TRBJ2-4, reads DAMVIQNPRYQVTQFGKPVTLSCSQTLNHNVMYWYQQKSSQAPKLLFHYYDKDFNNEADTPDNFQSRRPNTSFCFLDIRSPGLGDTAMYLCATSPIGSFGGGQYFGAGTRLSVL.

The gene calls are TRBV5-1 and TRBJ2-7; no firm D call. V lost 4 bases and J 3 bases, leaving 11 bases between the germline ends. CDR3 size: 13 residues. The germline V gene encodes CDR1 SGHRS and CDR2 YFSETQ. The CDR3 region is CASSPGSNYEQYF. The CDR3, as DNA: TGCGCCAGCAGCCCCGGCTCAAACTACGAGCAGTACTTC.

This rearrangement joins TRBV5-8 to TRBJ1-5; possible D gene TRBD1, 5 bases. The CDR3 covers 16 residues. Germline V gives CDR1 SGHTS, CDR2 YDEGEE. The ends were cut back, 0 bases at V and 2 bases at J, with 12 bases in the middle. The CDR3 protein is CASSLEGRMGNQPQHF. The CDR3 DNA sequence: TGTGCCAGCAGCTTGGAGGGGAGAATGGGCAATCAGCCCCAGCATTTT.

CDR3 bases: TGTGCCAGCACTCAAAACGGACAGCTTAATCAGCCCCAGCATTTT. Its translation is CASTQNGQLNQPQHF. The V and J genes are TRBV21-1 and TRBJ1-5; the tabulated D call, TRBD1, remains unverified against the DNA. TRBV21-1 is reported as a pseudogene. The CDR3 is 15 residues long.

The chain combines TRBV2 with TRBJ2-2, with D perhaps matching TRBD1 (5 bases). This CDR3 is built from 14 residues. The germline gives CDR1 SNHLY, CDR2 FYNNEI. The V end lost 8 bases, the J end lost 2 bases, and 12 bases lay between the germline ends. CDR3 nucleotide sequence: TGTGCCAGCTCATCGACAGCAAACACCGGGGAGCTGTTTTTT. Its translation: CASSSTANTGELFF.

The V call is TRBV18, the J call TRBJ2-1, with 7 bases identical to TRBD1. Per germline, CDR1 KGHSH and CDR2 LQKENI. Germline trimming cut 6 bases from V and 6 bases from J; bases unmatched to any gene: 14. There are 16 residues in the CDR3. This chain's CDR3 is CASSSTGYSWVNEQFF. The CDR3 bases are TGTGCCAGCTCGTCGACAGGGTATAGTTGGGTCAATGAGCAGTTCTTC.

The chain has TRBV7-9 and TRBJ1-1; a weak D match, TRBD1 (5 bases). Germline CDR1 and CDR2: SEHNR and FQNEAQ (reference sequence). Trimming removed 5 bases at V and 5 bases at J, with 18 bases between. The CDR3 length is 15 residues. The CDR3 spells CASSGRRDPGTEAFF. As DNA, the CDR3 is TGTGCCAGCAGCGGAAGGAGGGACCCAGGGACTGAAGCTTTCTTT.

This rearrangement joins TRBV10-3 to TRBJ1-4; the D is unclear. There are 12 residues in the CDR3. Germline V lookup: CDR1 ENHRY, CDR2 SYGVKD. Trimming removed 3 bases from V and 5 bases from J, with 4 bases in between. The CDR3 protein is CAISDDNEKLFF. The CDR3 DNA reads TGTGCCATCAGTGATGACAATGAAAAACTGTTTTTT.

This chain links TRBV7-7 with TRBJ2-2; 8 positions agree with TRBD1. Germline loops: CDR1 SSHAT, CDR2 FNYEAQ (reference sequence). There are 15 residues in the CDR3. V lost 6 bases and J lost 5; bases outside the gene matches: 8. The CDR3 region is CASRRMTGDTGELFF. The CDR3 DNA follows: TGTGCCAGCAGGCGCATGACAGGGGATACCGGGGAGCTGTTTTTT.

The chain's CDR3 is CASLAGGMDTQYF. As DNA, the CDR3 is TGTGCCAGTCTAGCGGGGGGGATGGATACGCAGTATTTT. The chain employs TRBV6-5 and TRBJ2-3; 12 positions agree with TRBD2. Germline V gene sequence: CDR1 MNHEY, CDR2 SVGAGI. This CDR3 has 13 residues. V lost 9 bases and J lost 6; bases outside the gene matches: 4.

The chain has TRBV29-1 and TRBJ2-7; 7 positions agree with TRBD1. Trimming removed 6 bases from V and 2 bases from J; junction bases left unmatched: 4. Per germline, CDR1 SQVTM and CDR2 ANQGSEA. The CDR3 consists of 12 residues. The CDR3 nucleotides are TGCAGCGTACAGGGGCCTACCTACGAGCAGTACTTC. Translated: CSVQGPTYEQYF.

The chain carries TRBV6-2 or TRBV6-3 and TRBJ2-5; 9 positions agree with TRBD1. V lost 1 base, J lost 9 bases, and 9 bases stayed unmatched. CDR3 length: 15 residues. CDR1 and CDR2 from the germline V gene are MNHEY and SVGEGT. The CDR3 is CASSYYRGPDGAQYF. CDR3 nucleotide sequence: TGTGCCAGCAGTTACTACAGGGGGCCCGACGGGGCCCAGTACTTC.

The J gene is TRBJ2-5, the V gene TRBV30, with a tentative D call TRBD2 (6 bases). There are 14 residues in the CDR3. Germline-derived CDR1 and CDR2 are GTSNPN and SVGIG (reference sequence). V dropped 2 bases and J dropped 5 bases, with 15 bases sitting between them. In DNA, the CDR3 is TGTGCCTGGAGTTACGGGAAAGGAGGGGAGACCCAGTACTTC. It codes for CAWSYGKGGETQYF.